These T cell receptor beta chains were read from a single sample in a study of T cells in Graves' hyperthyroidism and ophthalmopathy. A single record per CDR3 protein comes from TCRdb applying MiXCR to the multiplex PCR reads. The table includes about 640,000 distinct CDR3 sequences, less than 25% detected once. The sample consisted of blood. The source is a man aged 30 to 39 with Graves' ophthalmopathy. CDR3s include the opening cysteine and the closing phenylalanine or tryptophan. A D gene is named only where the DNA matches it firmly. Clone size is stated in some rows and not others, as once, few, many or a class when expanded.

d_call cdr3_length v_call clone_size cdr3_aa
TRBD2 17 TRBV5-1 many CASSLAPSGRFYNEQFF
- 13 TRBV30 - CAWSVSFNQPQHF
- 14 TRBV9 - CASSPGGLADTQYF
TRBD2 13 TRBV6-1 - CATTSGSSYEQYF
- 16 TRBV2 many CASSGRGGGPNSEQFF
- 15 TRBV7-2 many CASSLGSSATYEQYF
TRBD1 15 TRBV6-1 - CASSEPRGPNYGYTF
TRBD1 14 TRBV5-1 many CASSLNRGHYGYTF
TRBD1 13 TRBV10-1 few CASSETGVDEQYF
TRBD2 15 TRBV2 - CASRETSGRTDMQYF
- 14 TRBV28 many CASSLGRRDSPLHF
- 12 TRBV6-2/TRBV6-3 few CASSFSIHEQFF
- 15 TRBV7-2 many CASSLFARGAYEQYF
TRBD1 14 TRBV6-5 - CASKLRQGYTEAFF
TRBD2 14 TRBV5-6 - CASSFSTSGNEQFF
TRBD1 15 TRBV28 many CASAPIDRGSYEQYF
- 13 TRBV27 few CASTTGRGETQYF
- 14 TRBV24-1 - CATSDSSGTDTRYF
- 14 TRBV27 few CASSFRAGNQPQHF
- 11 TRBV10-1 many CASSGRPEQFF
TRBD1 16 TRBV18 - CASSSTGGGNLNEQFF
- 15 TRBV3-1 - CASSQFGVGTDTQYF
- 14 TRBV3-1 many CASSQGAAPTGYTF
- 15 TRBV19 - CASSIGGGISTEAFF
- 14 TRBV30 few CAWKESSSTDTQYF
TRBD2 15 TRBV7-6 many CASSPWGGKTYEQYF
- 13 TRBV29-1 few CSVVQGPTDTQYF
- 12 TRBV25-1 few CASSNGNTEAFF
TRBD1 19 TRBV12-3/TRBV12-4 many CASSWTGTGGTKGFNEQFF
- 16 TRBV6-1 - CASSDWYSVSTYEQYF
- 14 TRBV30 many CAWSVQRGITEAFF
TRBD1 17 TRBV6-2/TRBV6-3 - CASSPTGFGLANCGYTF
TRBD2 15 TRBV6-2/TRBV6-3 few CASSPAAGVIYTQYF
- 14 TRBV5-1 - CASKEDRVTGELFF